The present T cell receptor beta chain was sequenced within a study of chemoradiotherapy in HPV16-positive cancers. Study findings and constraints: For HPV16-positive patients, expanding HPV-responsive T cells associated with longer recurrence-free survival. HPV-specific T cells were functionally defined from only two HPV16-positive patients. Non-HPV-specific T cells did not expand in tumors during treatment, whereas candidate HPV-specific clones and E7-related motifs did.

On this clone: The antigen is undetermined.

This table comes from immunoSEQ multiplex PCR, and its TCRdb copy is limited to in-frame clones, with some not included. The table lists roughly 24,000 clones, over 85% of them singletons. Repeated repertoire sampling spanned the course of chemoradiotherapy. Between the trimmed V and J ends, which lost 6 bases and 6 bases, there was a span of 15 bases. This CDR3 has 14 residues. CDR1 and CDR2 (germline): SNHLY, FYNNEI. This clonotype originated in a human donor with HPV-associated anogenital cancer. The sample in question was blood, obtained from a patient who underwent chemoradiotherapy. This chain joins TRBV2 and TRBJ1-5; D might be TRBD1 (6 bases). The CDR3 protein is CASSAGTRGQPQHF. For the CDR3, the DNA is TGTGCCAGCAGCGCCGGGACCAGGGGTCAGCCCCAGCATTTT. Together with reference TRBV2 and TRBJ1-5, the CDR3 gives the full variable domain: EPEVTQTPSHQVTQMGQEVILRCVPISNHLYFYWYRQILGQKVEFLVSFYNNEISEKSEIFDDQFSVERPDGSNFTLKIRSTKLEDSAMYFCASSAGTRGQPQHFGDGTRLSIL.